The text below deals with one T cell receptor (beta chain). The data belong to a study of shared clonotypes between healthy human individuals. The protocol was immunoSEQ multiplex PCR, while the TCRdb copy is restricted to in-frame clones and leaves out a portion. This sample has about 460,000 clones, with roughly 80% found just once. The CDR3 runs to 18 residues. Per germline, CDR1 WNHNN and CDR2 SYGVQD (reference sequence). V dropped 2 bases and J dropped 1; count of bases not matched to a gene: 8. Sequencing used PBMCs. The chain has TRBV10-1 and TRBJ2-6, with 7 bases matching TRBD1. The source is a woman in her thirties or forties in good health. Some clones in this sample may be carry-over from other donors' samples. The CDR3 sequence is CASSEPRDSKSGANVLTF. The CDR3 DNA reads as TGCGCCAGCAGTGAGCCCCGGGACAGTAAGTCTGGGGCCAACGTCCTGACTTTC.